These T cell receptor beta chains were read from a single sample in a study of CD8 T cells in Susac syndrome. TCRdb analysed the immunoSEQ multiplex PCR reads with MiXCR anew, one entry per CDR3 protein. The table lists 170,000 or so distinct CDR3 sequences, about 93% of them singletons. Sequenced: CD4+ T cells from PBMCs. These receptors originate from a human donor with multiple sclerosis. Both conserved end residues are part of each CDR3. A D gene is named only where the DNA matches it firmly. The size entry is marked missing in some rows and otherwise reads once, few, many or a size class.

j_call d_call clone_size v_call cdr3_aa cdr3_nt
TRBJ1-1 NA NA TRBV19 CASSIEHSRYTEAFF TGTGCCAGTAGTATAGAACACAGCAGATACACTGAAGCTTTCTTT
TRBJ1-2 NA NA TRBV7-4 CASSGGPGESNYGYTF TGTGCCAGCAGCGGGGGCCCAGGGGAATCTAACTATGGCTACACCTTC
TRBJ2-1 NA once TRBV30 CAWSKGVGTNEQFF TGTGCCTGGAGTAAAGGAGTCGGTACCAATGAGCAGTTCTTC
TRBJ2-5 NA NA TRBV20-1 CSATVFGETQYF TGCAGTGCTACGGTTTTCGGAGAGACCCAGTACTTC
TRBJ2-7 NA NA TRBV5-1 CASSPLDRYEQYF TGCGCCAGCAGCCCCTTGGACCGATACGAGCAGTACTTC
TRBJ2-3 TRBD1 NA TRBV5-4 CASSTGQGLTDTQYF TGTGCCAGCAGCACGGGACAGGGCCTCACAGATACGCAGTATTTT
TRBJ2-5 NA NA TRBV5-1 CASSGRASGETQYF TGCGCCAGCAGCGGAAGGGCTTCTGGAGAGACCCAGTACTTC
TRBJ2-1 NA NA TRBV7-2 CASSHTWDSQFF TGTGCCAGCAGCCATACATGGGACTCGCAGTTCTTC
TRBJ1-1 NA NA TRBV4-3 CASSQERRVSGGAEAFF TGCGCCAGCAGCCAAGAAAGGCGCGTATCCGGGGGAGCTGAAGCTTTCTTT
TRBJ2-6 NA NA TRBV28 CASSQVSGANVLTF TGTGCCAGCAGCCAGGTATCTGGGGCCAACGTCCTGACTTTC
TRBJ2-3 TRBD2 NA TRBV6-5 CASSYGSSGNGGSDTQYF TGTGCCAGCAGTTACGGGTCTAGCGGAAATGGGGGGTCAGATACGCAGTATTTT
TRBJ2-5 NA NA TRBV12-3/TRBV12-4 CASTLPGGETQYF TGTGCCAGCACCCTTCCAGGTGGAGAGACCCAGTACTTC
TRBJ2-2 NA NA TRBV27 CASSLLAGRNTGELFF TGTGCCAGCAGTTTATTGGCGGGGCGGAACACCGGGGAGCTGTTTTTT
TRBJ1-2 TRBD1 NA TRBV7-3 CASSENDGDRGLLGYTF TGTGCCAGCAGCGAAAATGACGGGGACAGGGGGCTCCTTGGCTACACCTTC
TRBJ1-1 NA NA TRBV18 CASSPPSGGNTEAFF TGTGCCAGCTCACCACCGTCCGGGGGAAACACTGAAGCTTTCTTT
TRBJ1-2 TRBD1 NA TRBV18 CASSPGQPDYGYTF TGTGCCAGCTCACCGGGACAGCCAGACTATGGCTACACCTTC
TRBJ2-5 TRBD2 NA TRBV12-3/TRBV12-4 CASRLTSGVQETQYF TGTGCCAGCAGATTAACTAGCGGGGTTCAAGAGACCCAGTACTTC
TRBJ1-2 TRBD1 NA TRBV20-1 CSAKRQGWGGYTF TGCAGTGCAAAAAGACAGGGGTGGGGTGGCTACACCTTC
TRBJ1-5 NA NA TRBV28 CASSIGGGNQPQHF TGTGCCAGCAGCATAGGGGGTGGCAATCAGCCCCAGCATTTT
TRBJ1-1 NA NA TRBV6-5 CASRGTASFNTEAFF TGTGCCAGCCGAGGAACAGCTTCTTTTAACACTGAAGCTTTCTTT
TRBJ2-5 NA NA TRBV15 CATSRGGRVETQYF TGTGCCACCAGCAGAGGAGGGCGAGTTGAGACCCAGTACTTC
TRBJ2-5 NA NA TRBV9 CASSVGATQQETQYF TGTGCCAGCAGCGTAGGTGCTACACAACAAGAGACCCAGTACTTC
TRBJ2-3 NA NA TRBV15 CATSRVRGPFTDTQYF TGTGCCACCAGCAGAGTCCGGGGACCCTTCACAGATACGCAGTATTTT
TRBJ2-1 NA NA TRBV30 CAWSVQPEGYNEQFF TGTGCCTGGAGTGTCCAGCCGGAGGGGTACAATGAGCAGTTCTTC
TRBJ1-1 NA NA TRBV28 CASSLPGGGAFF TGTGCCAGCAGTTTACCTGGCGGGGGAGCTTTCTTT
TRBJ2-3 NA NA TRBV20-1 CSAILSTDTQYF TGCAGTGCTATTTTAAGCACAGATACGCAGTATTTT
TRBJ2-1 NA NA TRBV27 CASRPDWEAYNEQFF TGTGCCAGCAGACCGGACTGGGAAGCCTACAATGAGCAGTTCTTC
TRBJ2-3 TRBD1 NA TRBV7-3 CASSSTGKDTQYF TGTGCCAGCAGCTCGACAGGGAAGGATACGCAGTATTTT